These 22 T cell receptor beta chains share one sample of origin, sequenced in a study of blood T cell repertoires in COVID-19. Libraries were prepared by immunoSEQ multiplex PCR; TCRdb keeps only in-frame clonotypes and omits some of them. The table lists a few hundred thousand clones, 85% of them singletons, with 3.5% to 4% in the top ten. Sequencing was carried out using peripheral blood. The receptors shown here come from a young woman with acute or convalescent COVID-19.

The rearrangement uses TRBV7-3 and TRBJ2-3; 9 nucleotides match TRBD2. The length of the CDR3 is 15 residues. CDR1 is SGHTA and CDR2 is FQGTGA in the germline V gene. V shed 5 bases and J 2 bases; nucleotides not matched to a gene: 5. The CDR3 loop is CASSAAGGSTDTQYF. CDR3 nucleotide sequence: TGTGCCAGCAGCGCAGCGGGAGGCTCCACAGATACGCAGTATTTT.

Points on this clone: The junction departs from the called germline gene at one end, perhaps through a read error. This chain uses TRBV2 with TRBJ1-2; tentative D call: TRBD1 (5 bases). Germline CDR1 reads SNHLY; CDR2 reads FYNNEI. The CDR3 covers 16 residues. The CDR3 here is CATPLGQGPTKYGYTF. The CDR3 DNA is TGTGCCACCCCCCTTGGTCAGGGCCCTACTAAGTATGGCTACACCTTC. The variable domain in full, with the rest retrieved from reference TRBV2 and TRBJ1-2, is EPEVTQTPSHQVTQMGQEVILRCVPISNHLYFYWYRQILGQKVEFLVSFYNNEISEKSEIFDDQFSVERPDGSNFTLKIRSTKLEDSAMYFCATPLGQGPTKYGYTFGSGTRLTVV.

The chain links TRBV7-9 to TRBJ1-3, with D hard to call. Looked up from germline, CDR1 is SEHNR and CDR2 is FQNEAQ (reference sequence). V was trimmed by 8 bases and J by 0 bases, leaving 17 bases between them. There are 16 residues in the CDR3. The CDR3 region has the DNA TGTGCCAGCCCTTCTTCCAGCCTAGTCTCTGGAAACACCATATATTTT. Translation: CASPSSSLVSGNTIYF.

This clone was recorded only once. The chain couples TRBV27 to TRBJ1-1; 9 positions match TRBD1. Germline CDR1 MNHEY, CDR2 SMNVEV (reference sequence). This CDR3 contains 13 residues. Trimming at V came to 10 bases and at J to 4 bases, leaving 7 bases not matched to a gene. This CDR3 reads CAIDRGAGTEAFF. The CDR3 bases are TGTGCCATAGACAGGGGGGCGGGCACTGAAGCTTTCTTT.

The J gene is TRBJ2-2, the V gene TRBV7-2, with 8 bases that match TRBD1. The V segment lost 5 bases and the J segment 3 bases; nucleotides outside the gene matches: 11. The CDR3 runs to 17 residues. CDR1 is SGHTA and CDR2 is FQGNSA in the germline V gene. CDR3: CASSPGGGTEHTGELFF. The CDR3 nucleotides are TGTGCCAGCAGCCCAGGGGGCGGGACAGAGCACACCGGGGAGCTGTTTTTT.

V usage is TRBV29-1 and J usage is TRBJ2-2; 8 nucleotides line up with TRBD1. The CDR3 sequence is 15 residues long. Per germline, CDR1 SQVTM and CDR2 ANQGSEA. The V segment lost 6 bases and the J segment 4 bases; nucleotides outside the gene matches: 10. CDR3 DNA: TGCAGCGTGAACTCCGGGACAGGCTCCACCGGGGAGCTGTTTTTT. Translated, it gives CSVNSGTGSTGELFF.

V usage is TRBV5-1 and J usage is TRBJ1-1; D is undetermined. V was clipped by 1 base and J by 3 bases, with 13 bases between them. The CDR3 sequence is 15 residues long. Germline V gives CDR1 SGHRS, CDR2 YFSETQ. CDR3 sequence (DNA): TGCGCCAGCAGCTTGTTTACGGGGTACGACACTGAAGCTTTCTTT. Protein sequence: CASSLFTGYDTEAFF.

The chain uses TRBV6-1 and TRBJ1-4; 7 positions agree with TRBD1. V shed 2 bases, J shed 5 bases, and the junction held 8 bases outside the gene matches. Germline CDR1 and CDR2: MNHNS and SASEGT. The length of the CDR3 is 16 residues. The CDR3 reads CASSESSGGGNEKLFF. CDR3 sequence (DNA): TGTGCCAGCAGTGAATCCTCAGGGGGTGGGAATGAAAAACTGTTTTTT.

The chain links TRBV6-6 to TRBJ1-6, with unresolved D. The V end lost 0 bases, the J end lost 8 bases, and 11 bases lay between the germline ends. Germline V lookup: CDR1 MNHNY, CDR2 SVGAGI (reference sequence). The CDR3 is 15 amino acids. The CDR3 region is CASSYSGERDSPLHF. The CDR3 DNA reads TGTGCCAGCAGTTACTCCGGGGAGAGGGATTCACCCCTCCACTTT.

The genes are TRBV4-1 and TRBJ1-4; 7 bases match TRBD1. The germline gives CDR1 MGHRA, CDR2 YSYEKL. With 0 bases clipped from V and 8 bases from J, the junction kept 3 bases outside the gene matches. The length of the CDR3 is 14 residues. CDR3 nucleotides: TGCGCCAGCAGCCAAGAGGGACAGAGCGAAAAACTGTTTTTT. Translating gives CASSQEGQSEKLFF.

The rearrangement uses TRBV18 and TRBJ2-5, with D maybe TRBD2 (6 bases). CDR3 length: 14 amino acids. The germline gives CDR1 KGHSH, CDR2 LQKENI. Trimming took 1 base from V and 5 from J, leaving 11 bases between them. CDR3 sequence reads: CASSPRRDGETQYF. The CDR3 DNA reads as TGTGCCAGCTCACCACGGAGGGACGGGGAGACCCAGTACTTC.

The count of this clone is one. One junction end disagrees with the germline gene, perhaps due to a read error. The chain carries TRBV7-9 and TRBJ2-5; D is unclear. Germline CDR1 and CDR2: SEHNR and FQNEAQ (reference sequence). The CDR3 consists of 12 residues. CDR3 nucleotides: TGTGCCAGCAGCTTCGAAACTCCCGCCCCCCACTTC. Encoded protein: CASSFETPAPHF.

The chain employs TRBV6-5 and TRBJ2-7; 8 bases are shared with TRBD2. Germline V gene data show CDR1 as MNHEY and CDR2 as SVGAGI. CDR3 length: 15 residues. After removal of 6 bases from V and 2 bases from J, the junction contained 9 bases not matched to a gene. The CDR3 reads CASSRLAGLAYEQYF. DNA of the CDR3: TGTGCCAGCAGCAGATTAGCGGGGCTAGCCTACGAGCAGTACTTC.

The CDR3 sequence: CASSDRRGTGELFF. CDR3 in DNA: TGTGCCAGCAGTGACCGGAGGGGCACCGGGGAGCTGTTTTTT. The rearrangement uses TRBV2 and TRBJ2-2; D possibly corresponds to TRBD2 (6 bases). V shed 3 bases and J shed 4 bases, with 9 bases lying between them. Germline CDR1 is SNHLY and CDR2 is FYNNEI. The CDR3 runs 14 residues.

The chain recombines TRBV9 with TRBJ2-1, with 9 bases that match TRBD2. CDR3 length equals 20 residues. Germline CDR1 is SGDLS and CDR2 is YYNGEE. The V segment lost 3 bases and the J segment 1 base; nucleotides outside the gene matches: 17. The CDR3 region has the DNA TGTGCCAGCAGCGCATACAGGGGAAGGTTGGCGGGAGGGTCCTACAATGAGCAGTTCTTC. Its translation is CASSAYRGRLAGGSYNEQFF.

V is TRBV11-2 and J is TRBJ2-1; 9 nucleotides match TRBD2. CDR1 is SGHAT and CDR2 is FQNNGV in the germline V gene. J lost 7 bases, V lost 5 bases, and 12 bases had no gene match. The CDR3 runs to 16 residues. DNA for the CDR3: TGTGCCAGCAGCCAGAGGGGCGGGAGGGCCATAAATGAGCAGTTCTTC. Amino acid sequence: CASSQRGGRAINEQFF.

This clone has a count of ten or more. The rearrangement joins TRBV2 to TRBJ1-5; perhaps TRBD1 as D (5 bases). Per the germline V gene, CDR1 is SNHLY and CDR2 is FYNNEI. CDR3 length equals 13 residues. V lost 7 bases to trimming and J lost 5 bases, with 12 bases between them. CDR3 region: CASNRQLDQPQHF. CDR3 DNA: TGTGCCAGCAATCGACAGTTAGATCAGCCCCAGCATTTT.

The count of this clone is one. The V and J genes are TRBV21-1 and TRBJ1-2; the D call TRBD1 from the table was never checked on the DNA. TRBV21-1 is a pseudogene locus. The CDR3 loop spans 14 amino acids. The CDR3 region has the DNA TGTGCCAGCACCGAAGGGGGTGGCGATAATGGCTACACCTTC. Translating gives CASTEGGGDNGYTF.

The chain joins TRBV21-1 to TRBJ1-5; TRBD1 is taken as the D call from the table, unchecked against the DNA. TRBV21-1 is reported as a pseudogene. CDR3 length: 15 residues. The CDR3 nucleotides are TGTGCCAGCAGCAAAAAGAACAGGGTTGATCAGCCCCAGCATTTT. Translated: CASSKKNRVDQPQHF.

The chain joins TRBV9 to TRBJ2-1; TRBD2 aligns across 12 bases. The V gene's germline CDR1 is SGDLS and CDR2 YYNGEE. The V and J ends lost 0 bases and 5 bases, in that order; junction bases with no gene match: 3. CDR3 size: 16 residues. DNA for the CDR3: TGTGCCAGCAGCGTAGAGAGGACTAGCGGGAACAATGAGCAGTTCTTC. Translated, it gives CASSVERTSGNNEQFF.

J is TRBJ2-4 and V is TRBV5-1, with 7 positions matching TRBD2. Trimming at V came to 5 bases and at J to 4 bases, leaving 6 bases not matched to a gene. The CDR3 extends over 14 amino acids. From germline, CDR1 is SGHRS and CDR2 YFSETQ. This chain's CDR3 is CASSWQGGKNIQYF. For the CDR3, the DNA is TGCGCCAGCAGTTGGCAGGGAGGGAAAAACATTCAGTACTTC.

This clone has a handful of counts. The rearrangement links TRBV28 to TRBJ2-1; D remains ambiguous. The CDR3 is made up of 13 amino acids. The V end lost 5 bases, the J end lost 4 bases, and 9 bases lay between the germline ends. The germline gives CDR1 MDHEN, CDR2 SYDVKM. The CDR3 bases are TGTGCCAGCAGTACAACAAATTACAATGAGCAGTTCTTC. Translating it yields CASSTTNYNEQFF.